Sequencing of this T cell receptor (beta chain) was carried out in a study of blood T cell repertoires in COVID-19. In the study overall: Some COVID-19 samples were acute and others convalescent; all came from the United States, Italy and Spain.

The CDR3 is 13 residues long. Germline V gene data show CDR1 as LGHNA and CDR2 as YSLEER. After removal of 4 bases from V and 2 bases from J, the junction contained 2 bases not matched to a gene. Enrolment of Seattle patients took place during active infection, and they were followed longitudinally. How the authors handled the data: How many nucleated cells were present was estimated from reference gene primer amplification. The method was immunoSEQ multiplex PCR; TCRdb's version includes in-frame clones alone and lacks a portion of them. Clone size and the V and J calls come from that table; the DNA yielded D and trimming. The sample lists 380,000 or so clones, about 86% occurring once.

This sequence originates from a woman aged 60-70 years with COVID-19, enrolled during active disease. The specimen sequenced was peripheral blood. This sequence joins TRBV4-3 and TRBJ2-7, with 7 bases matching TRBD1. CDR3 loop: CASSLDRAYEQYF. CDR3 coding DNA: TGCGCCAGCAGCCTCGACAGGGCCTACGAGCAGTACTTC.